The clone carrying this TCR beta chain has more than one count but fewer than ten. The antigen remains unidentified. The sample contains more than one DNA sequence encoding this CDR3. Between the trimmed V and J ends, which lost 1 base and 0 bases, there was a span of 4 bases. This CDR3 is built from 15 residues. Germline V CDR1 and CDR2: SGHTA, FQGNSA. The data were taken from a study of beta chain features in type 1 diabetes. Study-wide results and caveats: PCR might show a preference for shorter templates, equally across patients and controls. In the patient group, naive, central memory and Treg TCRB repertoires seemed more alike than in the healthy donor group. Patients with Type 1 diabetes showed moderately but significantly shorter TCRB CDR3s in all four CD4+ subsets.

All of the isolated RNA was reverse transcribed, so expressed TCRB transcripts were sequenced. TCRdb's table, derived via immunoSEQ multiplex PCR, lists solely in-frame clones and lacks some. This sample yields roughly 300,000 clones, of which about a tenth are seen a single time; about 1% belongs to the top ten. The V gene is TRBV7-2, the J gene TRBJ2-6; no clear D. The material sequenced was central memory CD4+ T cells from blood. This receptor was taken from a young man with type 1 diabetes. The CDR3 coding sequence is TGTGCCAGCAGCTTAGTATCCTCTGGGGCCAACGTCCTGACTTTC. This translates into CASSLVSSGANVLTF.